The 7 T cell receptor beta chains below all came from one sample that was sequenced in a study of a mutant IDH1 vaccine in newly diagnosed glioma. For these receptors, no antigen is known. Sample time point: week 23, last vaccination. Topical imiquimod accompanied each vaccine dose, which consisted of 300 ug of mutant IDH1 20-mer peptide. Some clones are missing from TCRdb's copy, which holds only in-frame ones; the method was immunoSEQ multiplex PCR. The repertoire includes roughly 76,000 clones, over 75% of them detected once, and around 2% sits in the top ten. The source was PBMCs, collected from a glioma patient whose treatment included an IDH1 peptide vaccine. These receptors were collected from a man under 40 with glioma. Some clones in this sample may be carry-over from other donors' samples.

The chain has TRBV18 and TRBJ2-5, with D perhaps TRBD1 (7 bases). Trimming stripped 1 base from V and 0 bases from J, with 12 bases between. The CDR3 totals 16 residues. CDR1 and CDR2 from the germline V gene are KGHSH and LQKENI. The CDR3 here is CASSPRTGGDQETQYF. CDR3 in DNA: TGTGCCAGCTCACCACGGACAGGAGGGGACCAAGAGACCCAGTACTTC. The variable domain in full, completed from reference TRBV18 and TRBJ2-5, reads NAGVMQNPRHLVRRRGQEARLRCSPMKGHSHVYWYRQLPEEGLKFMVYLQKENIIDESGMPKERFSAEFPKEGPSILRIQQVVRGDSAAYFCASSPRTGGDQETQYFGPGTRLLVL.

As DNA, the CDR3 is TGTGCCAGCAGCTCGAATCCGTGGACAGTACCGTTCTTC. Amino acid sequence: CASSSNPWTVPFF. The rearrangement joins TRBV7-8 to TRBJ2-1, with a possible D match to TRBD1 (6 bases). Germline V lookup: CDR1 SGHVS, CDR2 FQNEAQ. This CDR3 has 13 amino acids. The V end lost 4 bases, the J end lost 15 bases, and 19 bases lay between the germline ends.

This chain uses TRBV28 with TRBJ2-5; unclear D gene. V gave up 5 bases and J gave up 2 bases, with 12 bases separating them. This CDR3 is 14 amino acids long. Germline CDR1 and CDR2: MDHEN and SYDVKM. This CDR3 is CASSASFAQETQYF. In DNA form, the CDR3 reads TGTGCCAGCAGTGCATCCTTCGCACAAGAGACCCAGTACTTC. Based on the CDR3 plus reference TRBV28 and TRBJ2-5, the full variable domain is DVKVTQSSRYLVKRTGEKVFLECVQDMDHENMFWYRQDPGLGLRLIYFSYDVKMKEKGDIPEGYSVSREKKERFSLILESASTNQTSMYLCASSASFAQETQYFGPGTRLLVL.

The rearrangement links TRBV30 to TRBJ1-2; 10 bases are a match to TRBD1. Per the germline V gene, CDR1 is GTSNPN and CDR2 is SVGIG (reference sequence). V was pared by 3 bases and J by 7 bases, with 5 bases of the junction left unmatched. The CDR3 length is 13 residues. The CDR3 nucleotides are TGTGCCTGGAGCACACGGACAGGGGGTGGCTACACCTTC. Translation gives CAWSTRTGGGYTF.

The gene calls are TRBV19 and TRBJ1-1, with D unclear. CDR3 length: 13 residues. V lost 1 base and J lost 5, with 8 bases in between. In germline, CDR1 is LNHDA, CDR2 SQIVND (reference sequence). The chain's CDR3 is CASSIAAGTEAFF. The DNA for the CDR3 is TGTGCCAGTAGTATAGCCGCGGGGACTGAAGCTTTCTTT.

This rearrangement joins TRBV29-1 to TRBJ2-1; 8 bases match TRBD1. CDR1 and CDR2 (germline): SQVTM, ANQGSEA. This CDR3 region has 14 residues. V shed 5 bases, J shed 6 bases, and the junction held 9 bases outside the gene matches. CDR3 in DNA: TGCAGCGTTCCCGACAGGGGAAAGGGCAATGAGCAGTTCTTC. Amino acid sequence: CSVPDRGKGNEQFF.

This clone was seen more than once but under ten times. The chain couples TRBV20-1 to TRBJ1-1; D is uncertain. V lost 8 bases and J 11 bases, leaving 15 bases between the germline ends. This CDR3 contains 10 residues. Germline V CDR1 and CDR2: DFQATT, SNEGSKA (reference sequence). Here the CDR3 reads CSCSRERAFF. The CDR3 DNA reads TGCAGTTGTTCCCGGGAAAGGGCTTTCTTT.